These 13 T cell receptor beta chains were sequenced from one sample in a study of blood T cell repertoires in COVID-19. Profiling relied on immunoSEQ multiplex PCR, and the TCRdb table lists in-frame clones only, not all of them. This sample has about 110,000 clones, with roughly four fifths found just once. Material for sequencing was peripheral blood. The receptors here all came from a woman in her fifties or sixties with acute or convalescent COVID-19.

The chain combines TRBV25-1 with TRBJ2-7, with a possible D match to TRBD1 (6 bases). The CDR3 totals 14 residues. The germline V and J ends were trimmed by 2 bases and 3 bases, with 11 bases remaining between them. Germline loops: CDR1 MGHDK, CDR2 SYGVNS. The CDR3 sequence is CASSETGHIYEQYF. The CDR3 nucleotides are TGTGCCAGCAGTGAAACGGGACACATCTACGAGCAGTACTTC.

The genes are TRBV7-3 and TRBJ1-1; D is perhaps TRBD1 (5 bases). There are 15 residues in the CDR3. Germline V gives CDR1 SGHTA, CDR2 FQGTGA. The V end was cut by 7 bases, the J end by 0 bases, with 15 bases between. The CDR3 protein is CASIEDISMNTEAFF. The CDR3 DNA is TGTGCCAGCATAGAGGACATCTCTATGAACACTGAAGCTTTCTTT.

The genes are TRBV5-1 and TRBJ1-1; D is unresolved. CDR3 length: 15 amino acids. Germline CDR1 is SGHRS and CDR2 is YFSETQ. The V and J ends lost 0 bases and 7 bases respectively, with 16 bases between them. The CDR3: CASSLEAGFGVEAFF. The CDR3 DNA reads TGCGCCAGCAGCTTGGAAGCGGGTTTCGGGGTTGAAGCTTTCTTT.

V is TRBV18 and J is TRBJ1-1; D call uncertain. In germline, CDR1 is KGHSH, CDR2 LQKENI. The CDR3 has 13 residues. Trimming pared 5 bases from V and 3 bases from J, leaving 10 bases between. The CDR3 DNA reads TGTGCCAGCTCAGAAGGGAGGGACACTGAAGCTTTCTTT. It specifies CASSEGRDTEAFF.

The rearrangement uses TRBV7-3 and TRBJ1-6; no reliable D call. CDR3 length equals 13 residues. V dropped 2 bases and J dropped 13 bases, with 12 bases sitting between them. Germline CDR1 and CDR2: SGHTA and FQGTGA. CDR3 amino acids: CASSLGPQRPLHF. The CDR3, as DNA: TGTGCCAGCAGCTTAGGGCCCCAACGGCCCCTCCACTTT.

DNA of the CDR3: TGTGCCAGCAGCAGAGGGGAGGCAGAGACCCAGTACTTC. Its protein product is CASSRGEAETQYF. The chain combines TRBV7-2 with TRBJ2-5, with a tentative D call TRBD2 (6 bases). Trimming shortened V by 5 bases and J by 4 bases, and 11 bases separated the two germline ends. The CDR3 runs 13 residues. The germline CDR1 and CDR2 sequences are SGHTA and FQGNSA.

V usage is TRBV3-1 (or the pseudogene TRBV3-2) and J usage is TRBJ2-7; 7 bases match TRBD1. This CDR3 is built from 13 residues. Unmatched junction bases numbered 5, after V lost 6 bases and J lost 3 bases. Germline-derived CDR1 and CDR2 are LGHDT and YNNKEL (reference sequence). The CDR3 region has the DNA TGTGCCAGCAGTCAGTGGACAGGCTACGAGCAGTACTTC. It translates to CASSQWTGYEQYF.

The CDR3 is CASSAGLWSDYGYTF. The CDR3 region has the DNA TGTGCCAGTTCCGCAGGACTTTGGAGCGACTATGGCTACACCTTC. V and J are TRBV19 and TRBJ1-2; D ambiguous. The CDR3 has 15 residues. Per the germline V gene, CDR1 is LNHDA and CDR2 is SQIVND (reference sequence). The V gene lost 8 bases and the J gene lost 3 bases, with 19 bases spanning the gap.

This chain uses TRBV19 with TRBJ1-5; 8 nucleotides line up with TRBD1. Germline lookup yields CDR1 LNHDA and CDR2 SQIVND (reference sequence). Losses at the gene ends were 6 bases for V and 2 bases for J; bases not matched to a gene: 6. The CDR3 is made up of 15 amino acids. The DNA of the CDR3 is TGTGCCAGTAGCGGACAGGGCGTCGGCAATCAGCCCCAGCATTTT. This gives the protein CASSGQGVGNQPQHF.

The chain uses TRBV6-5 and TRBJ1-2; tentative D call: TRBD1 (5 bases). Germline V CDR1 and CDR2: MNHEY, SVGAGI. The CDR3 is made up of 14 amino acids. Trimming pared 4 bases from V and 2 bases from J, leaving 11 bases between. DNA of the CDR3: TGTGCCAGCAGTTCAGGGTCAGAAAACTATGGCTACACCTTC. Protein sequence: CASSSGSENYGYTF.

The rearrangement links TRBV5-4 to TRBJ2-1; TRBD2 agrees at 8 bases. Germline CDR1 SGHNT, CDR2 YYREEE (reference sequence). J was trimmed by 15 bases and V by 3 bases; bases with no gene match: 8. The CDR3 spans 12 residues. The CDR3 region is CASSSPGGEGFF. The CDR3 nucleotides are TGTGCCAGCAGCTCTCCCGGGGGGGAGGGGTTCTTC.

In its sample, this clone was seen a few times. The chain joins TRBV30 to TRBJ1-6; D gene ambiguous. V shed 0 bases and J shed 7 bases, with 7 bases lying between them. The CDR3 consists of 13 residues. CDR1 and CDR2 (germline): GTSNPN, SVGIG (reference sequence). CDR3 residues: CAWSVSGNSPLHF. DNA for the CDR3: TGTGCCTGGAGTGTAAGTGGCAATTCACCCCTCCACTTT.

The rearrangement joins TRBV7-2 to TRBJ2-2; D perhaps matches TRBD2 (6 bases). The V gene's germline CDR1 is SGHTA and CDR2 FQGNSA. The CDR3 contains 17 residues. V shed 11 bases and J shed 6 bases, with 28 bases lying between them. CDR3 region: CASTFSGGALSSGELFF. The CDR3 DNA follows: TGTGCCTCAACATTTAGCGGAGGGGCCCTCTCTTCCGGGGAGCTGTTTTTT.